This TCR beta chain came from a study of cytomegalovirus exposure and HLA in healthy donors. In regard to this clone: What it binds is unknown.

Trimming left V 2 bases short and J 3 bases short, with 14 bases between. Germline V CDR1 and CDR2: GTSNPN, SVGIG (reference sequence). CDR3 length: 14 amino acids. Study-wide findings and caveats: A later examination showed that TCR association rates differed by HLA locus, with DRB1 most and HLA-C fewest. Some segments of the V type, notably TRBV6-2 and TRBV6-3, were excluded as indistinguishable.

PCR employed 60 Vbeta and 13 Jbeta primers. Original handling: Unique TCR beta chains numbered roughly 84 million in a later analysis, with around 10 million shared. Assay used: immunoSEQ multiplex PCR; TCRdb lists only in-frame clones, some missing. V, J and clone size are those of that table, while D and trimming were read from the DNA. The repertoire table contains tens of thousands of clones. V is TRBV30 and J is TRBJ2-7; weak D call: TRBD1 (7 bases). The TCR was taken from a female donor in good health and CMV-seronegative. Sequenced material: PBMCs. CDR3 sequence (DNA): TGTGCCTGGAGTCCCGGGGGACAGTACTACGAGCAGTACTTC. This encodes CAWSPGGQYYEQYF. The full variable domain, in which reference TRBV30 and TRBJ2-7 provide the parts outside the CDR3, is SQTIHQWPATLVQPVGSPLSLECTVEGTSNPNLYWYRQAAGRGLQLLFYSVGIGQISSEVPQNLSASRPQDRQFILSSKKLLLSDSGFYLCAWSPGGQYYEQYFGPGTRLTVT.